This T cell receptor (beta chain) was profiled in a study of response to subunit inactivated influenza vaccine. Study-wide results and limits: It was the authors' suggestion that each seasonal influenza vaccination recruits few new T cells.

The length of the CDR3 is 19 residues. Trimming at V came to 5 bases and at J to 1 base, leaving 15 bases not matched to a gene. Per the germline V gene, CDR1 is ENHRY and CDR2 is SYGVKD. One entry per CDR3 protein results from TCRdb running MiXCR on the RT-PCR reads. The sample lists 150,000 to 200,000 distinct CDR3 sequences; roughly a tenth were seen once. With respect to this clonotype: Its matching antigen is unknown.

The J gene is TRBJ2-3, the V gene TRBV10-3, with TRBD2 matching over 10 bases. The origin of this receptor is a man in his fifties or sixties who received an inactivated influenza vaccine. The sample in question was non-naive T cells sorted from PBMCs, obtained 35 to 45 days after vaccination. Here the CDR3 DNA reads TGTGCCATCAGTTTTTTTCCTAGCGGGAGACGGGATCGCACAGATACGCAGTATTTT. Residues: CAISFFPSGRRDRTDTQYF.